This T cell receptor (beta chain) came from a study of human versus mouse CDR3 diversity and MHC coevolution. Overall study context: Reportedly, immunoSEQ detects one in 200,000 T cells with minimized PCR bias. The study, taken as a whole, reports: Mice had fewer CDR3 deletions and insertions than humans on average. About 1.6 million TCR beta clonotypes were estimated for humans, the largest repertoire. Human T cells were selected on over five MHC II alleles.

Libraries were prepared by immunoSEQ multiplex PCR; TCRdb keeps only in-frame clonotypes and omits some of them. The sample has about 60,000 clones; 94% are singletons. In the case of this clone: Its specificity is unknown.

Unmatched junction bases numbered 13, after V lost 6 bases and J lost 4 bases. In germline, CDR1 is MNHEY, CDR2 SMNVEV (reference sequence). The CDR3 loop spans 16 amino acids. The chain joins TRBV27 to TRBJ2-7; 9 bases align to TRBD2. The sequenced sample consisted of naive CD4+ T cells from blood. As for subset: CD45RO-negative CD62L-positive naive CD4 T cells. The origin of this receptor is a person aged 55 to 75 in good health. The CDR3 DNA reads TGTGCCAGCAGCTGGGGGGGACTAGCCTCGGGATACGAGCAGTACTTC. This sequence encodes CASSWGGLASGYEQYF.